The rows below give T cell receptor beta chains drawn from one sample of a study of CD8 T cells in Susac syndrome. Using its own MiXCR run on the immunoSEQ multiplex PCR reads, TCRdb lists one record per CDR3 protein. The sample contains 150,000 or so distinct CDR3 sequences, 95% of which appear only once. Sequencing used CD4+ T cells from PBMCs. Receptor source: a human donor with Susac syndrome. Both conserved end residues are part of each CDR3.

V gene	J gene	CDR3 protein
TRBV15	TRBJ2-5	CATSRDFGVGETQYF
TRBV2	TRBJ2-5	CASSANLGETQYF
TRBV20-1	TRBJ1-5	CSARETGGSRQPQHF
TRBV20-1	TRBJ1-3	CSARDSRGAGNTIYF
TRBV2	TRBJ1-2	CASSARANGYTF
TRBV7-6	TRBJ1-3	CASSLEFSSGNTIYF
TRBV20-1	TRBJ2-5	CSARPGVQETQYF
TRBV6-5	TRBJ1-1	CASSYSWDRGTEAFF
TRBV14	TRBJ1-1	CASSQAGGGGSEAFF
TRBV20-1	TRBJ1-6	CSATGPQGGDSPLHF
TRBV20-1	TRBJ2-5	CSARSGQGRETQYF
TRBV7-8	TRBJ1-2	CASSLAESQGAGGYTF
TRBV28	TRBJ2-5	CASITGGFQETQYF
TRBV20-1	TRBJ2-7	CSAREVTGKIYEQYF
TRBV7-9	TRBJ1-1	CASSVDTNTEAFF
TRBV20-1	TRBJ2-1	CSARIPSGRNYNEQFF
TRBV7-2	TRBJ1-2	CASSFGQGANYGYTF
TRBV20-1	TRBJ2-5	CSARVNRDIEETQYF
TRBV20-1	TRBJ1-1	CSASRVTEAFF
TRBV30	TRBJ1-2	CASGGQRLRGYTF
TRBV28	TRBJ1-2	CASRPPDHSGYGYTF
TRBV12-3/TRBV12-4	TRBJ1-2	CASSFSAQGNGYTF
TRBV5-1	TRBJ2-7	CASSLEGYSSYEQYF
TRBV29-1	TRBJ2-7	CSVKSAGTNYEQYF
TRBV15	TRBJ1-4	CATRFGEKLFF
TRBV20-1	TRBJ2-4	CSADEGREIAKNIQYF
TRBV6-6	TRBJ2-1	CASRWAGDYEQFF
TRBV4-3	TRBJ1-2	CASSRISEGGYTF
TRBV9	TRBJ2-5	CASSARGGQGSYQETQYF
TRBV12-3/TRBV12-4	TRBJ1-4	CASRLQGNNEKLFF
TRBV4-1	TRBJ2-3	CASSQSGGTSTDTQYF
TRBV25-1	TRBJ2-3	CASSEPSGGGPTDTQYF
TRBV18	TRBJ1-2	CASSPPGQGARGYTF
TRBV4-1	TRBJ2-5	CASSHNSGGTQETQYF
TRBV28	TRBJ1-1	CASTLRRTEAFF
TRBV7-9	TRBJ2-7	CASSLAAAYEQYF